This T cell receptor (beta chain) was captured in a study of cytomegalovirus exposure and HLA in healthy donors. With 6 bases removed from V and 0 bases from J, the gap between germline ends came to 17 bases. Germline loops: CDR1 SGHVS, CDR2 FQNEAQ. The CDR3 has 16 residues. The study ran its PCR with 60 Vbeta and 13 Jbeta primers. Assay used: immunoSEQ multiplex PCR; TCRdb lists only in-frame clones, some missing. The sample is made up of around 100,000 clones, and the top ten hold just under 3.5% of it. Input material: PBMCs. This chain joins TRBV7-8 and TRBJ2-5; the D gene is possibly TRBD2 (5 bases). The sequence came from a woman aged 30 to 39 in good health and CMV-seronegative. CDR3 in DNA: TGTGCCAGCAGGTTGAGAGGGTACCTTAACCAAGAGACCCAGTACTTC. Protein product: CASRLRGYLNQETQYF.